Presented here are 14 T cell receptor beta chains from one specimen sequenced in a study of cytomegalovirus exposure and HLA in healthy donors (dated by TCRdb to between 2016 and 2019). The library came from the immunoSEQ multiplex PCR assay. For the multiplex PCR, a mixture combining 60 forward primers for TCR Vbeta segments and 13 reverse primers for TCR Jbeta segments was used. Drawn from immuneACCESS, this table holds only the in-frame rearrangements with V and J called that TCRdb kept. Clones are partly lost; checked studies trace under half to an unresolved V gene and leave the rest unexplained. The sample includes roughly 98,000 clones, with approximately 65% observed a single time. The ten largest account for around 5.5% of the sample. Sequences were obtained from PBMCs. Receptors originate from a woman aged 25-40 years in good health and CMV-seropositive.

The chain uses TRBV27 and TRBJ2-6, with D tentatively TRBD1 (5 bases). CDR1 and CDR2 (germline): MNHEY, SMNVEV (reference sequence). V lost 5 bases and J lost 2, with 10 bases in between. The CDR3 sequence is 15 residues long. The CDR3 loop reads CASSLQGTGANVLTF. The CDR3, as DNA: TGTGCCAGCAGTCTCCAGGGAACTGGGGCCAACGTCCTGACTTTC.

This chain links TRBV7-2 with TRBJ1-1; D not certain. There are 12 residues in the CDR3. Trimming took off 1 base at V and 4 bases at J, with 4 bases between the two ends. Germline V gives CDR1 SGHTA, CDR2 FQGNSA. CDR3 region: CASSLELTEAFF. DNA for the CDR3: TGTGCCAGCAGCTTAGAACTCACTGAAGCTTTCTTT.

V gene TRBV5-1 combines with J gene TRBJ2-5; tentatively, D is TRBD2 (5 bases). The CDR3 contains 14 residues. V gave up 1 base and J gave up 4 bases, with 11 bases separating them. Looked up from germline, CDR1 is SGHRS and CDR2 is YFSETQ. This CDR3 reads CASSLSGERETQYF. DNA for the CDR3: TGCGCCAGCAGCTTGAGCGGTGAGAGAGAGACCCAGTACTTC.

This clone has just one count. This chain connects TRBV10-3 to TRBJ2-7; D call uncertain. Germline values: CDR1 ENHRY, CDR2 SYGVKD. The ends were cut back, 6 bases at V and 7 bases at J, with 13 bases in the middle. CDR3 size: 12 residues. CDR3 protein: CAIRDRVWEQYF. CDR3 DNA sequence: TGTGCCATCAGGGATCGGGTTTGGGAGCAGTACTTC.

The rearrangement links TRBV6-1 to TRBJ2-7; TRBD2 aligns across 8 bases. Germline trimming cut 2 bases from V and 2 bases from J; bases unmatched to any gene: 5. The V gene's germline CDR1 is MNHNS and CDR2 SASEGT. The CDR3 runs to 15 residues. For the CDR3, the DNA is TGTGCCAGCAGTGAATTGGCTAGCGGGCCCTACGAGCAGTACTTC. It translates to CASSELASGPYEQYF.

V and J are TRBV11-2 and TRBJ2-5, with 8 bases lining up with TRBD2. V was pared by 5 bases and J by 1 base, with 6 bases of the junction left unmatched. Germline V gene lookup returns CDR1 SGHAT and CDR2 FQNNGV. This CDR3 spans 15 amino acids. CDR3 amino acids: CASSDRRGGQETQYF. CDR3 sequence (DNA): TGTGCCAGCAGCGACCGACGGGGGGGCCAAGAGACCCAGTACTTC.

This clone was found a few times. The genes are TRBV7-9 and TRBJ2-3; TRBD1 agrees at 9 bases. J was trimmed by 2 bases and V by 5 bases; bases with no gene match: 5. CDR3 length: 15 residues. CDR1 and CDR2 from the germline V gene are SEHNR and FQNEAQ (reference sequence). The CDR3 protein is CASSPGQGYTDTQYF. The CDR3 DNA is TGTGCCAGCAGCCCAGGACAGGGGTACACAGATACGCAGTATTTT.

This chain joins TRBV2 and TRBJ1-3; weak D call: TRBD1 (6 bases). The ends were cut back, 3 bases at V and 4 bases at J, with 22 bases in the middle. The CDR3 runs 18 residues. From germline, CDR1 is SNHLY and CDR2 FYNNEI. The CDR3, as DNA: TGTGCCAGCAGTGAGCCGAAAACAGGGACCGAAAGAGGAAACACCATATATTTT. It encodes CASSEPKTGTERGNTIYF.

As concerns this clone: Its ends do not fully match the called genes, so a read error is possible. This sequence joins TRBV7-7 and TRBJ1-2; D is possibly TRBD1 (5 bases). CDR1 is SSHAT and CDR2 is FNYEAQ in the germline V gene (reference sequence). The CDR3 is made up of 19 amino acids. For the CDR3, the DNA is TGTGCTAGCAGCTTAGAGCTAAGCCCAAACGACAGCTATATTGACGGCTACACCTTC. Translated: CASSLELSPNDSYIDGYTF.

This clone has a handful of counts. This sequence joins TRBV4-2 and TRBJ2-1; D might be TRBD2 (5 bases). CDR1 LGHNA and CDR2 YNFKEQ come from the germline V gene. The length of the CDR3 is 15 residues. Trimming stripped 0 bases from V and 2 bases from J, with 8 bases between. The CDR3 sequence is CASSQDSSTYNEQFF. CDR3 DNA: TGTGCCAGCAGCCAAGATTCTAGCACCTACAATGAGCAGTTCTTC.

This clone was seen a handful of times. This sequence joins TRBV19 and TRBJ1-5; TRBD1 is a possible D gene (5 bases). The CDR3 has 15 residues. V lost 2 bases and J 5 bases, leaving 13 bases between the germline ends. Germline V gene data show CDR1 as LNHDA and CDR2 as SQIVND (reference sequence). The CDR3 nucleotides are TGTGCCAGTAGTATAAGCGGAGGGGTGTATCAGCCCCAGCATTTT. Amino acids: CASSISGGVYQPQHF.

The chain is built from TRBV4-1 and TRBJ2-1, with TRBD2 identical over 7 bases. CDR1 is MGHRA, CDR2 YSYEKL, per germline. CDR3 length: 17 residues. The V and J ends lost 1 base and 5 bases, in that order; junction bases with no gene match: 11. The CDR3 DNA reads as TGCGCCAGCAGCCAAGTAGGAGCGGGACCGCTGGACAATGAGCAGTTCTTC. This gives the protein CASSQVGAGPLDNEQFF.

This clone turned up a few times. The chain joins TRBV19 to TRBJ1-1; D not certain. Trimming cost V 9 bases and J 0 bases, with 14 bases left between them. The CDR3 totals 14 residues. Germline V CDR1 and CDR2: LNHDA, SQIVND (reference sequence). CDR3 nucleotides: TGTGCCAGCGGAGGTGGGGTCATGAACACTGAAGCTTTCTTT. It encodes CASGGGVMNTEAFF.

The V gene is TRBV11-2, the J gene TRBJ1-6; the D gene is possibly TRBD1 (5 bases). CDR3 length equals 16 residues. The V end was cut by 0 bases, the J end by 7 bases, with 13 bases between. Germline V CDR1 and CDR2: SGHAT, FQNNGV. CDR3 DNA: TGTGCCAGCAGCTTAGACGGGGGGAATAAGAATTCACCCCTCCACTTT. Protein: CASSLDGGNKNSPLHF.